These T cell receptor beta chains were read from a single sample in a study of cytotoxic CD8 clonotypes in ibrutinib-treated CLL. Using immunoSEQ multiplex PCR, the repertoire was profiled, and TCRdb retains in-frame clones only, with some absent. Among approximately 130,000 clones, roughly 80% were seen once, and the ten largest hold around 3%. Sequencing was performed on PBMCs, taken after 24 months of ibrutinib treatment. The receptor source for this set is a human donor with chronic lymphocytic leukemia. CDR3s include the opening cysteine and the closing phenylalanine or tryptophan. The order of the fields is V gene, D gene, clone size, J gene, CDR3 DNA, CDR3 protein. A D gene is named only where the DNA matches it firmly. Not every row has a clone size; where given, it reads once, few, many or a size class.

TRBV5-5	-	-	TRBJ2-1	TGTGCCAGCAGCCTCCAGTCCGGGAACGATGAGCAGTTCTTC	CASSLQSGNDEQFF
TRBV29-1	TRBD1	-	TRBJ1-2	TGCAGCGTTGAGACAGGGGGCCGGGGCTACACCTTC	CSVETGGRGYTF
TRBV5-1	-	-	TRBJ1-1	TGCGCCAGCAGCTTGGAGGGCAGGGGTACTGAAGCTTTCTTT	CASSLEGRGTEAFF
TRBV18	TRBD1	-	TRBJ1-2	TGTGCCAGCTCCTCCGGGACAGGGGACTATGGCTACACCTTC	CASSSGTGDYGYTF
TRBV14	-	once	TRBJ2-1	TGTGCCAGCAGTCGGGATAGGTATGAGCAGTTCTTC	CASSRDRYEQFF
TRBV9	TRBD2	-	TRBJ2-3	TGTGCCAGCAGCGAGCGGGGAAGCACAGATACGCAGTATTTT	CASSERGSTDTQYF
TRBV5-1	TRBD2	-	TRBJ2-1	TGCGCCAGCAGCTGGAGGACTAGCGGGGGGTACAATGAGCAGTTCTTC	CASSWRTSGGYNEQFF
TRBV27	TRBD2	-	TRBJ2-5	TGTGCCAGCAGTCCCCCGGGGGGTTCGAGGGAGACCCAGTACTTC	CASSPPGGSRETQYF
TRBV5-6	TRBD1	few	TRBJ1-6	TGTGCCAGCAGCCGAAACAGGGGAGCAGGACCCCTCCACTTT	CASSRNRGAGPLHF
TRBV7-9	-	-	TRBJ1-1	TGTGCCAGCAGCCTAACTTCTGGGGACACTGAAGCTTTCTTT	CASSLTSGDTEAFF
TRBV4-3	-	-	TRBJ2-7	TGCGCCAGCAGCCAAGAGGCCTTGGGCCCCTACGAGCAGTACTTC	CASSQEALGPYEQYF
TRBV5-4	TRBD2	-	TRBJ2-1	TGTGCCAGCAGCTCTAGCGGGGGGACCTACAATGAGCAGTTCTTC	CASSSSGGTYNEQFF
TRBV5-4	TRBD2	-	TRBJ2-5	TGTGCCAGCAGCTTCGTAGCGGGGGCTTCAGAGACCCAGTACTTC	CASSFVAGASETQYF
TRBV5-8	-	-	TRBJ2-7	TGTGCCAGCAGCCTATTAAGGGGGTACGAGCAGTACTTC	CASSLLRGYEQYF
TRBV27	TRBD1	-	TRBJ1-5	TGTGCCAGCGGCCTAACAGGGGTTGGTCAGCCCCAGCATTTT	CASGLTGVGQPQHF
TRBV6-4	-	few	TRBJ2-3	TGTGCCAGCAGTGACGGGCAGCCTAGCACAGATACGCAGTATTTT	CASSDGQPSTDTQYF
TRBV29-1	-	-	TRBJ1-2	TGCAGCGTTCCGTACCTCGAGTATGGCTACACCTTC	CSVPYLEYGYTF
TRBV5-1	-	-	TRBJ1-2	TGCGCCAGCAGCTTGGACAGTAACTATGGCTACACCTTC	CASSLDSNYGYTF
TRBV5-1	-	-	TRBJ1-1	TGCGCCAGCAGCTTGAAGAATCCGGGTGAAGCTTTCTTT	CASSLKNPGEAFF
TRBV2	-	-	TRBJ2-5	TGTGCCAGCACCCAAGCGTTTGGGCTAAGGAAGACCCAGTACTTC	CASTQAFGLRKTQYF
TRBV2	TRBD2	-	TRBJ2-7	TGTGCCAGCTGCAGCCAGGGCGGGGGCTCCTACGAGCAGTACTTC	CASCSQGGGSYEQYF
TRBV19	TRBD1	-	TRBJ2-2	TGTGCCAGTACCACGACAGGGTCGAACACCGGGGAGCTGTTTTTT	CASTTTGSNTGELFF
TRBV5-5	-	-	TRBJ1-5	TGTGCCAGCAGCTTGGGTGGGGGGAATAGCAATCAGCCCCAGCATTTT	CASSLGGGNSNQPQHF
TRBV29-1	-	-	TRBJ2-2	TGCAGCGTTCGACCCGGGGGGCCGAACACCGGGGAGCTGTTTTTT	CSVRPGGPNTGELFF
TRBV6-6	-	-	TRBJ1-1	TGTGCCAGCAGTTACTCAGGTAGTTCCACTGAAGCTTTCTTT	CASSYSGSSTEAFF
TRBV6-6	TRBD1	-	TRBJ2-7	TGTGCCAGCAGTTCCCGGGACAGGGGGCTCTACGAGCAGTACTTC	CASSSRDRGLYEQYF
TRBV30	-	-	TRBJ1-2	TGTGCGGCCGAAGGGGGGGGCTACACCTTC	CAAEGGGYTF
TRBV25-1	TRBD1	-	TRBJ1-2	TGTGCCAGCAGTGAGAGTACAGGGGACTATGGCTACACCTTC	CASSESTGDYGYTF
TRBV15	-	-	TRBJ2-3	TGTGCCACCAGCAGAGGGGGGCTAGTACATACGCAGTATTTT	CATSRGGLVHTQYF
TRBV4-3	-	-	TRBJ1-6	TGCGCCAGCAGCCAAGAACACGAGGGGTCACCCCTCCACTTT	CASSQEHEGSPLHF
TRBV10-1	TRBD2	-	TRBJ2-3	TGCGCCAGCAGCACAGGGACTAGCTACACAGATACGCAGTATTTT	CASSTGTSYTDTQYF
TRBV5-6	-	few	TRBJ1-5	TGTGCCAGCTCCCGGAGATCGGGGCAGGATCAGCCCCAGCATTTT	CASSRRSGQDQPQHF
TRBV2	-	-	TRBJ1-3	TGTGCCAGCAGTGAGGACAGTTACTCTGGAAACACCATATATTTT	CASSEDSYSGNTIYF
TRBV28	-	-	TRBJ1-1	TGTGCCAGCAGTTGGTCACAGGGCTCGGCTTTCTTT	CASSWSQGSAFF
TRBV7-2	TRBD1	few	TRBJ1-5	TGTGCCAGCAGCTTGTGGGACAGGGGAGGACAGCCCCAGCATTTT	CASSLWDRGGQPQHF
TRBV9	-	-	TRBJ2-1	TGTGCCAGCAGCGCGTGGGCGGGCTCCTACAATGAGCAGTTCTTC	CASSAWAGSYNEQFF
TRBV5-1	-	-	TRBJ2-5	TGCGCCAGCGCCTCGGCTAGTGGGTCGGGGGAGACCCAGTACTTC	CASASASGSGETQYF
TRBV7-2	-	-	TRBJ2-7	TGTGCCAGCAGCTTAGTGACGATTGGGGAGCAGTACTTC	CASSLVTIGEQYF
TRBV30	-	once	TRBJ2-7	TGTGCCTGGACTAAGCTGGGGGAGATCTACGAGCAGTACTTC	CAWTKLGEIYEQYF
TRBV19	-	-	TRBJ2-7	TGTGCCAGTAGTCCTACAGGGTTAAACTACGAGCAGTACTTC	CASSPTGLNYEQYF
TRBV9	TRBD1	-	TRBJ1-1	TGTGCCAGCAGCCCGGGACAGGGAGATTGGAACACTGAAGCTTTCTTT	CASSPGQGDWNTEAFF
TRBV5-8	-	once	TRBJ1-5	TGTGCCAGCAGCACGGGGACTTGGACAAATCAGCCCCAGCATTTT	CASSTGTWTNQPQHF
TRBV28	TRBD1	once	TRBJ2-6	TGTGCCAGCATGACAGGGGGCACTGGGGCCAACGTCCTGACTTTC	CASMTGGTGANVLTF